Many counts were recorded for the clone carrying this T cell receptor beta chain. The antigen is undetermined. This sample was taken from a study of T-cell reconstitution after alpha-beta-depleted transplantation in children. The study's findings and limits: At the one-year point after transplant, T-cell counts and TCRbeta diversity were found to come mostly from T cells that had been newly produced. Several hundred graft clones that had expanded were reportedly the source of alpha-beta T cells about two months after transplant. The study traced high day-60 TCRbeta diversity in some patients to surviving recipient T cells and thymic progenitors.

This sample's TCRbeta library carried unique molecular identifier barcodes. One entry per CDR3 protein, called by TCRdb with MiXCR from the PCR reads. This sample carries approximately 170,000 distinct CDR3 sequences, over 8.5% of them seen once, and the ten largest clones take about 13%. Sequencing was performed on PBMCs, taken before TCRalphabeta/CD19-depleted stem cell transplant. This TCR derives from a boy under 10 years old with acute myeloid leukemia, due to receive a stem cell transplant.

CDR3 nucleotide sequence: TGTGCCAGCAGTTTACAGCGCTTGGGAAACACCATATATTTT. Its protein product is CASSLQRLGNTIYF. This sequence joins TRBV12-3 or TRBV12-4 and TRBJ1-3; no clear D gene. The CDR3 has 14 residues. The germline V and J ends were trimmed by 2 bases and 4 bases, with 9 bases remaining between them.